This T cell receptor (beta chain) was documented in a study of T cell changes during pregnancy in multiple sclerosis. Some clones are missing from TCRdb's copy, which holds only in-frame ones; the method was immunoSEQ multiplex PCR. The sample carries about 41,000 clones, 80% to 90% recorded once. Germline CDR1 ENHRY, CDR2 SYGVKD. The CDR3 consists of 12 residues. Trimming left V 6 bases short and J 4 bases short, with 9 bases between. The chain carries TRBV10-3 and TRBJ1-2; unclear D gene. The input for sequencing was CD4+ T cells from peripheral blood mononuclear cells, taken in the first trimester of pregnancy. The receptor comes from a female donor with multiple sclerosis, enrolled in a pregnancy study. CDR3 region: CAISPEAYGYTF. CDR3 DNA sequence: TGTGCCATCAGCCCCGAAGCCTATGGCTACACCTTC.